The 32 T cell receptor beta chains given below trace back to one sample, sequenced in a study of cytomegalovirus exposure and HLA in healthy donors listed by TCRdb under 2017. The library was built by means of the immunoSEQ multiplex PCR assay. For the multiplex PCR, a mixture combining 60 forward primers for TCR Vbeta segments and 13 reverse primers for TCR Jbeta segments was used. Not all clones reach the TCRdb copy of this immuneACCESS table, which keeps in-frame sequences only. Checked studies attribute under half of the gap to unresolved V genes and leave the rest unexplained. Recorded for this sample are 100,000 to 150,000 clones; 65% to 85% of them occurred a single time. The top ten hold less than 2% of the sample. The sequenced sample consisted of PBMCs. These receptors were taken from a woman in her late teens or twenties in good health and CMV-seronegative.

The chain links TRBV30 to TRBJ2-3; TRBD2 matches 9 bases. This CDR3 is built from 15 residues. CDR1 GTSNPN and CDR2 SVGIG come from the germline V gene (reference sequence). Trimming cost V 0 bases and J 2 bases; bases outside gene matches: 3. CDR3 bases: TGTGCCTGGAGTGTACTAGCGGGTTTCACAGATACGCAGTATTTT. Protein sequence: CAWSVLAGFTDTQYF.

V and J are TRBV5-1 and TRBJ1-2; D is ambiguous. CDR1 is SGHRS and CDR2 is YFSETQ in the germline V gene. There are 12 residues in the CDR3. The germline V and J ends were trimmed by 5 bases and 8 bases, with 13 bases remaining between them. The CDR3, as DNA: TGCGCCAGCAGTGCGGAGGGCTTGGGCTACACCTTC. This codes for CASSAEGLGYTF. Based on the CDR3 plus reference TRBV5-1 and TRBJ1-2, the full variable domain is KAGVTQTPRYLIKTRGQQVTLSCSPISGHRSVSWYQQTPGQGLQFLFEYFSETQRNKGNFPGRFSGRQFSNSRSEMNVSTLELGDSALYLCASSAEGLGYTFGSGTRLTVV.

This clone was seen a handful of times. The chain combines TRBV6-5 with TRBJ1-1, with D possibly TRBD1 on 5 matching bases. Germline-derived CDR1 and CDR2 are MNHEY and SVGAGI. Trimming shortened V by 6 bases and J by 11 bases, and 16 bases separated the two germline ends. This CDR3 has 12 residues. The chain's CDR3 is CASRSPQGTAFF. Here the CDR3 DNA reads TGTGCCAGCAGATCACCTCAGGGTACGGCTTTCTTT.

The chain has TRBV7-9 and TRBJ2-3; no clear D gene. This CDR3 contains 14 residues. CDR1 SEHNR and CDR2 FQNEAQ come from the germline V gene (reference sequence). Trimming took off 2 bases at V and 0 bases at J, with 6 bases between the two ends. CDR3 protein: CASSLSTSTDTQYF. The CDR3 DNA is TGTGCCAGCAGCTTATCCACTAGCACAGATACGCAGTATTTT.

The gene calls are TRBV29-1 and TRBJ1-1; the D gene is possibly TRBD1 (6 bases). Germline V CDR1 and CDR2: SQVTM, ANQGSEA. This CDR3 has 13 residues. V lost 4 bases to trimming and J lost 1 base, with 10 bases between them. The CDR3 region has the DNA TGCAGCGTTGCCCAGGGGCGGAACACTGAAGCTTTCTTT. Translating gives CSVAQGRNTEAFF.

This clone was seen only a few times. V gene TRBV15 combines with J gene TRBJ2-2, with D tentatively TRBD2 (5 bases). CDR3 length: 14 residues. V was clipped by 9 bases and J by 5 bases, with 16 bases between them. The germline V gene encodes CDR1 LNHNV and CDR2 YYDKDF (reference sequence). The CDR3 DNA is TGTGCCACGACGGAGGCCTCTTTTACCGGGGAGCTGTTTTTT. Translation: CATTEASFTGELFF.

Of note for this clone: A much larger clone is a single base away; this may be a read error. The V call is TRBV6-5, the J call TRBJ2-3, with 8 bases aligning to TRBD2. Per the germline V gene, CDR1 is MNHEY and CDR2 is SVGAGI. CDR3 length equals 14 residues. V gave up 6 bases and J gave up 0 bases; unmatched junction bases: 2. CDR3: CASRASGSTDTQYF. CDR3 DNA sequence: TGTGCCAGCAGGGCTAGCGGGAGCACAGATACGCAGTATTTT.

V usage is TRBV27 and J usage is TRBJ2-7; D may be TRBD1 (5 bases). Trimming stripped 4 bases from V and 4 bases from J, with 11 bases between. Germline V CDR1 and CDR2: MNHEY, SMNVEV (reference sequence). The CDR3 is made up of 13 amino acids. This CDR3 is CASSYRFVYEQYF. For the CDR3, the DNA is TGTGCCAGCAGTTACAGGTTTGTATACGAGCAGTACTTC.

The chain has TRBV6-1 and TRBJ1-1; 8 nucleotides line up with TRBD1. This CDR3 spans 15 amino acids. Per the germline V gene, CDR1 is MNHNS and CDR2 is SASEGT. The trim removed 5 bases at V and 2 bases at J, leaving 7 bases unmatched. CDR3 sequence reads: CASSTDRGANTEAFF. In DNA form, the CDR3 reads TGTGCCAGCAGTACTGACAGGGGCGCCAACACTGAAGCTTTCTTT.

The chain has TRBV18 and TRBJ2-7; 9 bases align to TRBD2. Germline assignment: CDR1 KGHSH and CDR2 LQKENI. CDR3 size: 15 residues. V trimming: 2 bases; J trimming: 0 bases; junction bases outside the gene matches: 2. CDR3 region: CASSPSGRSSYEQYF. The CDR3 nucleotides read TGTGCCAGCTCACCAAGCGGGAGGAGCTCCTACGAGCAGTACTTC.

The chain employs TRBV7-8 and TRBJ2-1, with TRBD2 identical over 7 bases. With 0 bases clipped from V and 5 bases from J, the junction kept 13 bases outside the gene matches. In germline, CDR1 is SGHVS, CDR2 FQNEAQ. The CDR3 runs 18 residues. The CDR3 nucleotides are TGTGCCAGCAGCTTAGCGCTCACTCGGACTAGTGGGGACAATGAGCAGTTCTTC. Its protein product is CASSLALTRTSGDNEQFF.

Of note for this clone: One end of the junction is discordant with germline, which a read error may explain. The chain employs TRBV7-9 and TRBJ2-1, with 16 bases aligning to TRBD2. The CDR3 has 17 residues. Germline assignment: CDR1 SEHNR and CDR2 FQNEAQ (reference sequence). The CDR3 loop is CSSSSLGTSGRAHEQFF. The CDR3 DNA is TGTTCCAGCAGCTCCTTAGGGACTAGCGGGAGGGCCCATGAGCAGTTCTTC.

This rearrangement joins TRBV14 to TRBJ2-3; D gene ambiguous. V was trimmed by 4 bases and J by 0 bases, leaving 11 bases between them. This CDR3 has 15 amino acids. The germline gives CDR1 SGHDN, CDR2 FVKESK. Here the CDR3 DNA reads TGTGCCAGCAGCCCTTACGCAGAAAGCACAGATACGCAGTATTTT. Residues: CASSPYAESTDTQYF.

This clone was seen more than once but under ten times. The rearrangement links TRBV30 to TRBJ1-1; D remains ambiguous. The V end lost 4 bases, the J end lost 3 bases, and 12 bases lay between the germline ends. CDR3 length equals 13 residues. Germline V lookup: CDR1 GTSNPN, CDR2 SVGIG (reference sequence). This CDR3 is CAWKEGGYTEAFF. The CDR3 nucleotides read TGTGCCTGGAAGGAGGGAGGGTACACTGAAGCTTTCTTT.

The chain has TRBV18 and TRBJ1-1, with TRBD1 as a possible D gene (5 bases). Germline V CDR1 and CDR2: KGHSH, LQKENI. Trimming shortened V by 2 bases and J by 5 bases, and 12 bases separated the two germline ends. CDR3 length: 14 residues. The CDR3: CASSPSGGSTEAFF. DNA of the CDR3: TGTGCCAGCTCACCATCCGGGGGTTCGACTGAAGCTTTCTTT.

This sequence joins TRBV19 and TRBJ1-5; D is undetermined. CDR3 size: 15 residues. The germline gives CDR1 LNHDA, CDR2 SQIVND (reference sequence). V lost 3 bases and J lost 0, with 9 bases in between. The CDR3 DNA is TGTGCCAGTAGTATCGCAGCGTATAGCAATCAGCCCCAGCATTTT. Protein: CASSIAAYSNQPQHF.

The chain has TRBV5-1 and TRBJ1-2, with 9 bases that match TRBD1. V was clipped by 5 bases and J by 2 bases; unmatched bases: 10. Germline loops: CDR1 SGHRS, CDR2 YFSETQ. The CDR3 loop spans 16 amino acids. Here the CDR3 DNA reads TGCGCCAGCAGTCATACAGGGGGCACTTCCAACTATGGCTACACCTTC. It yields the protein CASSHTGGTSNYGYTF.

The V call is TRBV10-3, the J call TRBJ2-7, with 10 bases identical to TRBD2. CDR3 size: 18 residues. J was trimmed by 2 bases and V by 3 bases; bases with no gene match: 13. Germline CDR1 and CDR2: ENHRY and SYGVKD. The CDR3 protein is CAISDFGGLSGRAYEQYF. The CDR3 DNA reads as TGTGCCATCAGTGATTTTGGGGGCCTCAGCGGGAGGGCCTACGAGCAGTACTTC.

Comments on this clone: The junction departs from germline at one end; a sequencing error may be responsible. V and J are TRBV7-2 and TRBJ2-7; TRBD2 aligns across 9 bases. The CDR3 totals 18 residues. Germline-derived CDR1 and CDR2 are SGHTA and FQGNSA. CDR3 DNA: TGTGCCATCAGCTTAGTCCGAGCGGGAGGCCCGTACTCCTACGAGCAGTACTTC. Translating gives CAISLVRAGGPYSYEQYF.

V and J are TRBV4-1 and TRBJ1-1; TRBD1 might be the D (5 bases). CDR3 size: 16 residues. CDR1 and CDR2 from the germline V gene are MGHRA and YSYEKL. The germline V and J ends were trimmed by 1 base and 4 bases, with 16 bases remaining between them. CDR3 loop: CASSQGVRAGRTEAFF. The CDR3 DNA reads as TGCGCCAGCAGCCAAGGGGTTCGGGCGGGACGCACTGAAGCTTTCTTT.

J is TRBJ1-4 and V is TRBV7-8; 8 bases are shared with TRBD1. Germline lookup yields CDR1 SGHVS and CDR2 FQNEAQ. The CDR3 has 17 residues. J gave up 6 bases and V 5 bases, and 14 bases lay outside the gene matches. The CDR3 protein is CASSPAQGVRDDEKLFF. DNA of the CDR3: TGTGCCAGCAGCCCGGCACAGGGGGTAAGGGATGATGAAAAACTGTTTTTT. Full variable domain (missing parts from reference TRBV7-8 and TRBJ1-4): GAGVSQSPRYKVAKRGQDVALRCDPISGHVSLFWYQQALGQGPEFLTYFQNEAQLDKSGLPSDRFFAERPEGSVSTLKIQRTQQEDSAVYLCASSPAQGVRDDEKLFFGSGTQLSVL.

This clone was observed a handful of times. The chain employs TRBV4-1 and TRBJ2-7, with TRBD1 matching over 7 bases. The V gene end was trimmed by 4 bases and the J gene end by 0 bases; junction bases not matched to a gene: 6. Germline V CDR1 and CDR2: MGHRA, YSYEKL. CDR3 length: 15 residues. CDR3 in DNA: TGCGCCAGCAGCCTCCGGACAGGTCACTCCTACGAGCAGTACTTC. Its translation: CASSLRTGHSYEQYF.

V usage is TRBV7-9 and J usage is TRBJ2-2; possible D gene TRBD2, 6 bases. V was pared by 5 bases and J by 6 bases, with 19 bases between. CDR1 is SEHNR and CDR2 is FQNEAQ in the germline V gene (reference sequence). The CDR3 has 16 residues. CDR3 sequence: CASSPVRAEGSGELFF. CDR3 sequence (DNA): TGTGCCAGCAGCCCAGTGAGGGCGGAGGGATCCGGGGAGCTGTTTTTT.

This chain links TRBV5-6 with TRBJ2-1, with 14 bases aligning to TRBD2. The germline V gene has CDR1 SGHDT and CDR2 YYEEEE. The CDR3 runs 16 residues. The V segment lost 4 bases and the J segment 7 bases; nucleotides outside the gene matches: 7. This chain's CDR3 is CASSITGTSGSNEQFF. The CDR3 region has the DNA TGTGCCAGCAGCATTACCGGGACTAGCGGGAGTAATGAGCAGTTCTTC.

This sequence joins TRBV12-5 and TRBJ1-1; 7 positions agree with TRBD1. CDR1 is LGHNT, CDR2 FRNRAP, per germline. This CDR3 region has 18 residues. V shed 4 bases, J shed 2 bases, and the junction held 16 bases outside the gene matches. The CDR3 region is CASGSPGTVLFLNTEAFF. Written as DNA, the CDR3 is TGTGCTAGTGGTTCTCCCGGGACAGTTTTGTTCCTAAACACTGAAGCTTTCTTT.

CDR3 coding DNA: TGTGCCAGCAGCGACAGGGGGGACGAGCAGTACTTC. This codes for CASSDRGDEQYF. This chain connects TRBV5-6 to TRBJ2-7, with TRBD1 matching over 9 bases. After removal of 4 bases from V and 5 bases from J, the junction contained 1 base not matched to a gene. Germline values: CDR1 SGHDT, CDR2 YYEEEE. The CDR3 length is 12 residues.

The V call is TRBV7-6, the J call TRBJ2-3; 14 bases match TRBD2. With V trimmed by 3 bases and J by 6 bases, 8 bases remained unmatched. The CDR3 sequence is 17 residues long. CDR1 SGHVS and CDR2 FNYEAQ come from the germline V gene. This chain's CDR3 is CASSFSGLAGDYDTQYF. CDR3 DNA sequence: TGTGCCAGCAGCTTTTCGGGACTAGCGGGAGATTATGATACGCAGTATTTT.

In its sample, this clone was seen a few times. The chain recombines TRBV9 with TRBJ2-7; 7 positions agree with TRBD2. The CDR3 extends over 20 amino acids. J gave up 0 bases and V 2 bases, and 20 bases lay outside the gene matches. Germline CDR1 reads SGDLS; CDR2 reads YYNGEE. The CDR3 region is CASSVGTSGAEAGGSYEQYF. CDR3 nucleotide sequence: TGTGCCAGCAGCGTCGGGACGAGCGGGGCCGAGGCCGGTGGCTCCTACGAGCAGTACTTC.

The chain uses TRBV5-1 and TRBJ1-1; possible D gene TRBD1, 5 bases. Germline loops: CDR1 SGHRS, CDR2 YFSETQ. The CDR3 contains 15 residues. The V end was cut by 4 bases, the J end by 1 base, with 14 bases between. This CDR3 reads CASSPGGGGNTEAFF. In nucleotides, the CDR3 is TGCGCCAGCAGCCCCGGGGGGGGTGGGAACACTGAAGCTTTCTTT.

The rearrangement links TRBV7-2 to TRBJ2-5; D perhaps matches TRBD1 (7 bases). Germline values: CDR1 SGHTA, CDR2 FQGNSA. Trimming removed 5 bases from V and 1 base from J, with 17 bases in between. The CDR3 is 16 residues long. This CDR3 is CASSLQGTYGQETQYF. CDR3 bases: TGTGCCAGCAGCCTACAGGGGACTTATGGCCAAGAGACCCAGTACTTC.

V is TRBV30 and J is TRBJ2-1, with 8 nucleotides matching TRBD2. Looked up from germline, CDR1 is GTSNPN and CDR2 is SVGIG (reference sequence). This CDR3 has 14 residues. J gave up 6 bases and V 2 bases, and 6 bases lay outside the gene matches. In DNA form, the CDR3 reads TGTGCCTGGAGTTCCGGGACTAGTATCAATGAGCAGTTCTTC. Amino acid sequence: CAWSSGTSINEQFF.

The chain couples TRBV15 to TRBJ2-1; 11 bases match TRBD1. Germline CDR1 LNHNV, CDR2 YYDKDF (reference sequence). The CDR3 totals 14 residues. The trim removed 8 bases at V and 5 bases at J, leaving 5 bases unmatched. CDR3 nucleotides: TGTGCCACCCTGGGACAGGGGGTCGACAATGAGCAGTTCTTC. This gives the protein CATLGQGVDNEQFF.